This T cell receptor beta chain emerged from a study of T cells in Graves' hyperthyroidism and ophthalmopathy. About the research overall: Before treatment of any kind, peripheral blood was taken at initial diagnosis. Overall study results and limits: Blood also contained most expanded thyroid clonotypes above 0.001.

Germline lookup yields CDR1 PRHDT and CDR2 FYEKMQ (reference sequence). CDR3 size: 11 residues. V lost 1 base to trimming and J lost 8 bases, with 3 bases between them. This clonotype occurred many times. No antigen is known for it. Stable hyperthyroidism: no ophthalmopathy progression over 18 months of follow-up. Aged 18 to 65, the patients had hyperthyroidism that was newly diagnosed and had lasted under 2 months. Amplified regions were TCR beta CDR3 sequences from RNA transcripts. In the first-round RT-PCR of the TCR CDR3, the HTBI primer set was used. TCRdb used MiXCR to reprocess the multiplex PCR reads, holding one entry per CDR3 protein. This sample has 550,000 to 600,000 distinct CDR3 sequences, with over 15% found just once.

Material for sequencing was blood. This clonotype was sampled from a woman between 18 and 29 years old with Graves' hyperthyroidism. This chain links TRBV13 with TRBJ2-1; D remains unclear. In DNA, the CDR3 is TGTGCCAGCAGCTTAGTCGATGAGCAGTTCTTC. Its protein product is CASSLVDEQFF.